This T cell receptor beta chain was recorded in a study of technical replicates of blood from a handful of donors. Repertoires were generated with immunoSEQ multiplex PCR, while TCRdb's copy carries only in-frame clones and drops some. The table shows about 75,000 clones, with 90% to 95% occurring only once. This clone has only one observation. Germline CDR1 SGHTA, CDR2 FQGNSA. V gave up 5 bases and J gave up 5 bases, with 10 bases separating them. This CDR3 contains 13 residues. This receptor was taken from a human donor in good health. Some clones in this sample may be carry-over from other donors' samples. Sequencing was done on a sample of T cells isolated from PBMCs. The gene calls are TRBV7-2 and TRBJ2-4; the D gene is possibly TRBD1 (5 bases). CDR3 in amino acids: CASSPTGQNIQYF. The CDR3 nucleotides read TGTGCCAGCAGCCCAACAGGCCAAAACATTCAGTACTTC.